This TCR beta chain was obtained from a study of T cell responses to AZD1222 COVID-19 vaccine. Broader study findings: It was only after the peak T cell response that any repertoires were sampled. Only six individuals given AZD1222 were seropositive at baseline. Clonal diversity may have been underestimated, and the donors were mostly white British, with more females than males. Breadth and depth of Spike-specific TCRs rose after two AZD1222 doses.

In the case of this clone: Its antigen remains unidentified.

V lost 3 bases and J lost 5; bases outside the gene matches: 6. CDR1 is SEHNR and CDR2 is FQNEAQ in the germline V gene (reference sequence). This CDR3 contains 14 residues. The protocol was immunoSEQ multiplex PCR, while the TCRdb copy is restricted to in-frame clones and leaves out a portion. The profile covers 200,000 to 250,000 clones, with approximately 94% appearing a single time and 1.7% taken by the ten largest. The receptor was derived from an adult who received the MenACWY meningococcal vaccine as a control. This material consisted of peripheral blood, taken 28 days after the second dose of the MenACWY control vaccine. The chain uses TRBV7-9 and TRBJ2-7; 8 bases line up with TRBD2. CDR3 amino acids: CASSFPGGPHEQYF. The CDR3 DNA reads as TGTGCCAGCAGCTTCCCGGGAGGGCCCCACGAGCAGTACTTC.